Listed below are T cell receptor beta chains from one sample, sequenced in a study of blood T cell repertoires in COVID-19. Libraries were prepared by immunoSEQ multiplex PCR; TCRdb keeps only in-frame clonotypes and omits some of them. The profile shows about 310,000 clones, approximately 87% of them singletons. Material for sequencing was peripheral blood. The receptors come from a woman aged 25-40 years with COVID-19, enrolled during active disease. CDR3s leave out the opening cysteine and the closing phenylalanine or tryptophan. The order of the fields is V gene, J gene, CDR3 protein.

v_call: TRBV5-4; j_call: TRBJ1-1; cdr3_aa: ASSSGGSNTEAF
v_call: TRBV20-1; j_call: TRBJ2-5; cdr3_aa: SASFGGETQY
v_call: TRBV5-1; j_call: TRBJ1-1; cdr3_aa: ASSLGMNTEAF
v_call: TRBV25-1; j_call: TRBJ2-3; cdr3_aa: ASSLTSDTQY
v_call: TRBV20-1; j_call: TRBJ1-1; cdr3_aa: SASRQGEAF
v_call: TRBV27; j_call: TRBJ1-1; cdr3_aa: ASSTTTGGITEAF
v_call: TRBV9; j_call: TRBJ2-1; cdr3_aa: ASSASLTRAGV
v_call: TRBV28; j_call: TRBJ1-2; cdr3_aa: ASSQTYRDPYGYT
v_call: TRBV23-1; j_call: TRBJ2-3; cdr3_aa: ATRRVNTQY
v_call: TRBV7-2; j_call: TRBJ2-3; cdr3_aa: ASSLGRGRAYDTQY
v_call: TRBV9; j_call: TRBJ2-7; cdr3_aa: ASSLDRGREQY
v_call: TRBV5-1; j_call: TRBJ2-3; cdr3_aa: ASSGTSGKFPDTQY
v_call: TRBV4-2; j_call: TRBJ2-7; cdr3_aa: ASSQVGQGGQEQY
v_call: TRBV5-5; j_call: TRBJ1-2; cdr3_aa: ASSYRDSYYGYT
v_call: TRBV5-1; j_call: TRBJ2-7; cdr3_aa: ASSKIWDSSYEQY
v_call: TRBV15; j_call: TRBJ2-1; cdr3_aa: ATSRDRQDYNEQF
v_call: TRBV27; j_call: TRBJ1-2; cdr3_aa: ASSPQGGGLYYGYT
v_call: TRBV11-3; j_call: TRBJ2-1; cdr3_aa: ASSLGGGLSYNEQF
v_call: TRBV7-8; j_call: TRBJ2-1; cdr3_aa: ASSRIAGEHEQF
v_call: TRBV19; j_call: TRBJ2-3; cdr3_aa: ASRPGSAFADTQY